A selection of T cell receptor beta chains follows, all from one sample in a study of T cell responses to AZD1222 COVID-19 vaccine. Clones were sequenced by immunoSEQ multiplex PCR, and TCRdb holds only the in-frame ones, with some missing. Here the sample spans about 140,000 clones, about 90% being singletons. This material consisted of peripheral blood, taken 28 days after the second AZD1222 dose. Receptor source: an adult who received the AZD1222 COVID-19 vaccine. CDR3s include the opening cysteine and the closing phenylalanine or tryptophan. Rows may omit the clone size; those that give it use once, few, many or a size class.

cdr3_length clone_size j_call v_call cdr3_aa
16 NA TRBJ2-3 TRBV27 CASSLGAGLITDTQYF
16 NA TRBJ2-1 TRBV10-1 CASSVLGTSEYNEQFF
17 NA TRBJ2-7 TRBV24-1 CATSDLLLAGGHYEQYF
14 NA TRBJ2-1 TRBV6-5 CASSQEGSYNEQFF
13 NA TRBJ1-4 TRBV27 CASSFGPYEKLFF
13 NA TRBJ1-1 TRBV3-1/TRBV3-2 CASSAQGGSEAFF
18 NA TRBJ1-5 TRBV19 CASTKGSGQGAHNQPQHF
16 once TRBJ1-2 TRBV4-2 CASSQDEGGTIYGYTF
12 NA TRBJ1-1 TRBV28 CASSPGGTEAFF
14 NA TRBJ2-4 TRBV11-2 CASSFSAGPNIQYF
12 NA TRBJ2-7 TRBV5-6 CASSRQSLEQYF
15 NA TRBJ2-5 TRBV9 CASSVGVLASETQYF
14 NA TRBJ1-4 TRBV27 CASSLSPSGEKLFF
14 NA TRBJ1-1 TRBV7-9 CASSDRESGTEAFF
12 NA TRBJ2-7 TRBV10-3 CAISVGSYEQYF
14 few TRBJ1-6 TRBV13 CASSLQYLDSPLHF
19 NA TRBJ2-3 TRBV7-2 CASSYGWRRGPSSTDTQYF
15 NA TRBJ1-4 TRBV27 CASSCPGQGSEKLFF
17 NA TRBJ2-2 TRBV28 CASGDMDRVKNTGELFF
11 NA TRBJ2-1 TRBV5-1 CASSLADEQFF
13 NA TRBJ1-5 TRBV20-1 CSARGSFSQPQHF
12 few TRBJ1-2 TRBV2 CATLTLYYGYTF
15 NA TRBJ1-5 TRBV28 CASSLFAGGNQPQHF
15 NA TRBJ1-6 TRBV7-6 CASSLDPGQRSPLHF
16 NA TRBJ1-2 TRBV6-1 CASSERVSQGYYGYTF
14 NA TRBJ2-5 TRBV4-1 CASSTGANSETQYF
14 NA TRBJ1-5 TRBV4-1 CASSQRPDNQPQHF
13 NA TRBJ2-7 TRBV18 CASSPTQATEQYF
15 NA TRBJ1-1 TRBV4-1 CASSHPAARGTEAFF
15 NA TRBJ1-1 TRBV19 CASSIVFSVPTEAFF
14 NA TRBJ1-5 TRBV6-2/TRBV6-3 CASSGTGMNQPQHF
13 NA TRBJ2-7 TRBV2 CASRRDSTYEQYF
15 NA TRBJ1-1 TRBV15 CATSRGGGVVTEAFF
18 NA TRBJ2-6 TRBV7-2 CASSLTGTGDSGANVLTF
12 NA TRBJ1-2 TRBV29-1 CSARDSHYGYTF
12 NA TRBJ2-7 TRBV14 CASSQGGYEQYF
15 NA TRBJ2-3 TRBV15 CATSSLIGSPDTQYF
13 NA TRBJ2-2 TRBV27 CASSYGGSGELFF
14 NA TRBJ1-1 TRBV27 CASSLRTDNTEAFF
18 NA TRBJ1-6 TRBV7-8 CASQLREGVSVLSSPLHF
14 NA TRBJ2-7 TRBV15 CATSRERTAYEQYF
12 once TRBJ1-5 TRBV6-6 CASTLMDQPQHF
13 NA TRBJ1-1 TRBV19 CASSPTVNTEAFF
13 NA TRBJ2-1 TRBV6-5 CASSTDRGNEQFF
14 NA TRBJ2-1 TRBV6-5 CASSFDGTANEQFF
11 NA TRBJ2-5 TRBV5-8 CASSLEETQYF
14 NA TRBJ1-5 TRBV9 CASSRDHSNQPQHF
12 NA TRBJ1-1 TRBV28 CASYLGGTEAFF
16 NA TRBJ2-5 TRBV7-2 CASSLVAAAVQETQYF
15 NA TRBJ2-1 TRBV5-4 CASSADYAGGLEQFF
15 NA TRBJ1-3 TRBV3-1/TRBV3-2 CASSPRRVSGNTIYF
13 NA TRBJ1-2 TRBV19 CASSSTVRYGYTF
15 once TRBJ2-5 TRBV5-6 CASSLGGRGDETQYF
11 NA TRBJ1-5 TRBV7-9 CASSWGGTMHF
15 NA TRBJ2-5 TRBV5-8 CASSVAGGLGETQYF